This entry concerns a single TCR beta chain. The clone's antigen remains unknown. The input lacks base qualities; no much larger clone sits a single base away. The sample is drawn from a study of CD8 T cells in ankylosing spondylitis (dated 2017 in TCRdb). General notes on the study: T cell receptor beta repertoires were profiled in healthy donors and ankylosing spondylitis patients so that disease-linked TCR variants could be found. In total, the full study cohort was made up of some 110 healthy donors and more than 20 ankylosing spondylitis patients. Peripheral blood was sampled, and synovial fluid was also collected from ankylosing spondylitis patients.

Sequencing took place on an Illumina HiSeq 2500. Quantitative 5'-RACE with molecular barcodes was used to prepare TCR beta libraries. For the original study's pipeline: Disease-linked TCR variants were identified with a new computational method built on a probabilistic model of VDJ rearrangement. Through fastp at Q25 and MiXCR, TCRdb rebuilt clones from the public reads, retaining in-frame beta chains. Merged by CDR3 protein, the rows form single entries marked with the most common genes and DNA. TCRdb, not the authors, supplied the V and J calls. The table for this sample lists about 240,000 distinct CDR3 sequences; roughly 10% of them were counted only once. Jointly, the top ten make up 2.5% to 3% of the sample. CDR1 and CDR2 were assigned from the germline V gene (reference sequence) as PRHDT and FYEKMQ. The CDR3, from cysteine to phenylalanine, totals 14 residues. CDR3 DNA is the only sequence kept; it has 42 bases, read in frame from the first base. Trimming costs V 2 bases and J 0 bases, and their ends lie 7 bases apart.

Overall study results and their limits: The disease-linked clones were reported as significantly enriched in matched synovial fluid samples from ankylosing spondylitis patients. In peripheral blood, the disease-linked clones were found at relatively low frequencies and had a CD8+ phenotype. Blood from ankylosing spondylitis patients appeared to be characterized by a TCR beta motif made up of several highly homologous amino acid variants. Some TCR beta motif variants had previously been reported in synovial fluid and blood of reactive arthritis patients, which suggested common disease-initiation mechanisms.

Here the chain combines TRBV13 and TRBJ1-1; no D segment can be confidently identified. Input material: blood, either unsorted or a sorted T cell fraction (not recorded which). The TCR comes from a male donor with ankylosing spondylitis or in good health (not recorded which). The DNA sequence follows: TGTGCCAGCAGCTTAAGGATTATGAACACTGAAGCTTTCTTT. Translated, it gives CASSLRIMNTEAFF. The full variable domain, with segments outside the CDR3 supplied by the reference TRBV13 and TRBJ1-1 proteins, appears as AAGVIQSPRHLIKEKRETATLKCYPIPRHDTVYWYQQGPGQDPQFLISFYEKMQSDKGSIPDRFSAQQFSDYHSELNMSSLELGDSALYFCASSLRIMNTEAFFGQGTRLTVV.